This entry lists 15 T cell receptor beta chains sequenced from one sample in a study of blood T cell repertoires in COVID-19. TCRdb's table, derived via immunoSEQ multiplex PCR, lists solely in-frame clones and lacks some. The repertoire holds around 430,000 clones, just under 90% seen once, with around 9.3% in the top ten. The sequenced sample was PBMCs or T cells enriched from blood (not recorded which). All receptors derive from a woman between 50 and 59 years old who had recovered from COVID-19.

This clone has only one observation. The genes are TRBV5-1 and TRBJ2-3, with 13 nucleotides matching TRBD2. Germline V gene data show CDR1 as SGHRS and CDR2 as YFSETQ. This CDR3 has 17 residues. With 0 bases clipped from V and 2 bases from J, the junction kept 3 bases outside the gene matches. The DNA for the CDR3 is TGCGCCAGCAGCTTGGAACTAGCGGGGGGGTACACAGATACGCAGTATTTT. Amino acid sequence: CASSLELAGGYTDTQYF.

The chain links TRBV7-2 to TRBJ1-5; 8 bases agree with TRBD1. This CDR3 contains 15 residues. Germline CDR1 is SGHTA and CDR2 is FQGNSA. Trimming at V came to 0 bases and at J to 4 bases, leaving 2 bases not matched to a gene. In DNA, the CDR3 is TGTGCCAGCAGCTTAGCGAGACAGGGGAATCAGCCCCAGCATTTT. Translation gives CASSLARQGNQPQHF.

About this clone: Other DNA sequences of this sample code for an identical CDR3. This chain links TRBV7-3 with TRBJ2-1; no definite D call. The V end was cut by 0 bases, the J end by 8 bases, with 8 bases between. CDR1 and CDR2 (germline): SGHTA, FQGTGA. This CDR3 has 13 residues. The CDR3 spells CASSLTSGYEQFF. For the CDR3, the DNA is TGTGCCAGCAGCTTAACGTCTGGCTATGAGCAGTTCTTC.

V gene TRBV2 combines with J gene TRBJ1-3, with D perhaps matching TRBD1 (5 bases). The germline V gene has CDR1 SNHLY and CDR2 FYNNEI. The CDR3 is 15 amino acids. Trimming shortened V by 7 bases and J by 0 bases, and 13 bases separated the two germline ends. CDR3 residues: CASNRGRGSGNTIYF. As DNA, the CDR3 is TGTGCCAGCAATCGTGGAAGGGGCTCTGGAAACACCATATATTTT.

CDR3 in DNA: TGTGCCAGCAGCCAGACACAGGACCAGTGGGGCACTGAAGCTTTCTTT. It translates to CASSQTQDQWGTEAFF. The chain carries TRBV4-2 and TRBJ1-1, with D possibly TRBD1 on 5 matching bases. The CDR3 sequence is 16 residues long. With 3 bases removed from V and 4 bases from J, the gap between germline ends came to 18 bases. From germline, CDR1 is LGHNA and CDR2 YNFKEQ.

The rearrangement uses TRBV6-5 and TRBJ2-7; D is ambiguous. The CDR3 contains 13 residues. V lost 8 bases and J 6 bases, leaving 17 bases between the germline ends. The V gene's germline CDR1 is MNHEY and CDR2 SVGAGI. CDR3 region: CASQPPGRSEQYF. In nucleotides, the CDR3 is TGTGCCAGCCAACCCCCGGGTCGTAGCGAGCAGTACTTC.

This chain uses TRBV2 with TRBJ2-2, with TRBD2 matching over 9 bases. The ends lost 7 bases at V and 5 bases at J; junction bases unmatched: 8. Germline V gene data show CDR1 as SNHLY and CDR2 as FYNNEI. The CDR3 runs to 15 residues. The CDR3 coding sequence is TGTGCCAGCAATCCTCTAGCGGGGCCTACCGGGGAGCTGTTTTTT. Translation gives CASNPLAGPTGELFF.

The chain recombines TRBV27 with TRBJ1-1, with D possibly being TRBD1 (5 bases). Trimming took off 6 bases at V and 5 bases at J, with 13 bases between the two ends. CDR1 is MNHEY, CDR2 SMNVEV, per germline (reference sequence). This CDR3 has 13 amino acids. The CDR3: CASRSEGRTEAFF. The CDR3 DNA follows: TGTGCCAGCAGATCGGAGGGACGGACTGAAGCTTTCTTT.

The chain carries TRBV9 and TRBJ2-2, with 7 bases that match TRBD2. This CDR3 contains 15 residues. V was clipped by 1 base and J by 2 bases; unmatched bases: 2. Germline CDR1 is SGDLS and CDR2 is YYNGEE. As DNA, the CDR3 is TGTGCCAGCAGCGTACGCGGGGGAAACACCGGGGAGCTGTTTTTT. This gives the protein CASSVRGGNTGELFF.

This chain uses TRBV30 with TRBJ1-6, with no clear D. Germline CDR1 GTSNPN, CDR2 SVGIG (reference sequence). Deletions cut 3 bases from V and 6 bases from J, with 15 bases between. This CDR3 is built from 15 residues. CDR3 in DNA: TGTGCCTGGAGCTTAGGGTTCGCGGGTAATTCACCCCTCCACTTT. It is translated as CAWSLGFAGNSPLHF.

J is TRBJ2-3 and V is TRBV5-5; maybe TRBD1 (5 bases). V lost 4 bases, J lost 2 bases, and 14 bases lay in between. In germline, CDR1 is SGHKS, CDR2 YYEKEE (reference sequence). The CDR3 spans 15 residues. The CDR3: CASSLPTGATDTQYF. The CDR3 DNA is TGTGCCAGCAGCCTCCCCACAGGAGCCACAGATACGCAGTATTTT. The full variable domain, its missing parts supplied by reference TRBV5-5 and TRBJ2-3, is DAGVTQSPTHLIKTRGQQVTLRCSPISGHKSVSWYQQVLGQGPQFIFQYYEKEERGRGNFPDRFSARQFPNYSSELNVNALLLGDSALYLCASSLPTGATDTQYFGPGTRLTVL.

The gene calls are TRBV19 and TRBJ1-5; 7 positions agree with TRBD1. The CDR3 has 16 residues. The germline gives CDR1 LNHDA, CDR2 SQIVND (reference sequence). V gave up 3 bases and J gave up 0 bases; unmatched junction bases: 5. CDR3 sequence reads: CASSIKTGPSNQPQHF. The CDR3 DNA reads as TGTGCCAGTAGTATTAAGACAGGGCCTAGCAATCAGCCCCAGCATTTT.

This clone showed up just once. CDR3 sequence (DNA): TGTGCCAGCAGCGCAGGACTAGCGGCGAACACCGGGGAGCTGTTTTTT. Protein product: CASSAGLAANTGELFF. This rearrangement joins TRBV3-1 (or the pseudogene TRBV3-2) to TRBJ2-2; 10 bases line up with TRBD2. V lost 5 bases, J lost 0 bases, and 3 bases stayed unmatched. CDR1 and CDR2 (germline): LGHDT, YNNKEL (reference sequence). The CDR3 has 16 residues.

The chain recombines TRBV27 with TRBJ2-3, with 7 bases lining up with TRBD1. The germline gives CDR1 MNHEY, CDR2 SMNVEV (reference sequence). This CDR3 spans 16 amino acids. Trimming at V came to 1 base and at J to 4 bases, leaving 8 bases not matched to a gene. The CDR3 nucleotides are TGTGCCAGCAGTTTATACCCAGGGGGTGGAGCAGATACGCAGTATTTT. Its protein is CASSLYPGGGADTQYF.

J is TRBJ1-5 and V is TRBV2; 10 bases are shared with TRBD1. V lost 7 bases and J lost 4; bases outside the gene matches: 10. Per germline, CDR1 SNHLY and CDR2 FYNNEI. The CDR3 is 16 amino acids. CDR3 coding DNA: TGTGCCAGCACCCGGGACAGGGGAAATCAAAATCAGCCCCAGCATTTT. Its protein is CASTRDRGNQNQPQHF.